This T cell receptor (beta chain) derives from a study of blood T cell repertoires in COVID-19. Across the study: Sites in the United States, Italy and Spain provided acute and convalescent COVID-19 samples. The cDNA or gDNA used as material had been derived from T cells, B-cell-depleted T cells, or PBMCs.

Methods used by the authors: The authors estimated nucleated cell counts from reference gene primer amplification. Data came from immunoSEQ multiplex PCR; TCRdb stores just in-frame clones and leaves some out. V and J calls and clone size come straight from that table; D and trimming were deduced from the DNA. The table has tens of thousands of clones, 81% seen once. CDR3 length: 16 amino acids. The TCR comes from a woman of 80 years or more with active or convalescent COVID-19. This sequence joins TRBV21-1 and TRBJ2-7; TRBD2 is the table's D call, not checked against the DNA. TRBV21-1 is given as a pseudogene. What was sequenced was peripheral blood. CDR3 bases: TGTGCCAGCAGCAAAGTCAGACTGGGTGGGTTGAGGGAGCAGTACTTC. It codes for CASSKVRLGGLREQYF.